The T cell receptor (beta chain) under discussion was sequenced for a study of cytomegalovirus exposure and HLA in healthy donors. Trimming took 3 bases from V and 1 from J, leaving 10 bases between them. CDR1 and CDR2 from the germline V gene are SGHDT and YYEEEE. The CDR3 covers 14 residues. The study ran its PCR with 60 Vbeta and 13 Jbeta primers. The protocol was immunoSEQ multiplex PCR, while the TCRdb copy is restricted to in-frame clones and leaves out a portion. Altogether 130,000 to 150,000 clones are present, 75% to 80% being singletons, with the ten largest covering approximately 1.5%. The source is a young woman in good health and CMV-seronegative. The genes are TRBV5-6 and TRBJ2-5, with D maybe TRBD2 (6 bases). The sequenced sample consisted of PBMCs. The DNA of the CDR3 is TGTGCCAGCAGCTACGGGACTCCCCAAGAGACCCAGTACTTC. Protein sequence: CASSYGTPQETQYF.